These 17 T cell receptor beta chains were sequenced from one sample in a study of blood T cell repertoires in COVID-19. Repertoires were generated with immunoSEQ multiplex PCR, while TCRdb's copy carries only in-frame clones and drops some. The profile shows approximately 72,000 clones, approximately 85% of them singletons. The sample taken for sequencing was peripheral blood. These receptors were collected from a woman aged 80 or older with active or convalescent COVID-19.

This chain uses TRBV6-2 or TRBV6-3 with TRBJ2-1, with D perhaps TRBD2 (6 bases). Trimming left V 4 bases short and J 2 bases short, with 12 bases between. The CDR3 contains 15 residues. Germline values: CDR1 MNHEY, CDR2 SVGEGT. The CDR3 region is CASSSFGGTYNEQFF. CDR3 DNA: TGTGCCAGCAGTTCCTTCGGGGGAACCTACAATGAGCAGTTCTTC.

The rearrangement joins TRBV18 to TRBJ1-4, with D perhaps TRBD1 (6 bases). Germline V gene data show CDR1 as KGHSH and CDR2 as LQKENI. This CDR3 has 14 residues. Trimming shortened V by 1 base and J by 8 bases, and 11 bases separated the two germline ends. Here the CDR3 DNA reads TGTGCCAGCTCACCACGGGACATTCGGGAAAAACTGTTTTTT. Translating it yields CASSPRDIREKLFF.

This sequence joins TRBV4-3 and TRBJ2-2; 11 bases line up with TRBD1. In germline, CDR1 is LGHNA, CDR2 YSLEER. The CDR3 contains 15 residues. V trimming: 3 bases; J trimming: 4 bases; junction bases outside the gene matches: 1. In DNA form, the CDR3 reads TGCGCCAGCAGCCAGGACAGGGGGCGCACCGGGGAGCTGTTTTTT. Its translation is CASSQDRGRTGELFF.

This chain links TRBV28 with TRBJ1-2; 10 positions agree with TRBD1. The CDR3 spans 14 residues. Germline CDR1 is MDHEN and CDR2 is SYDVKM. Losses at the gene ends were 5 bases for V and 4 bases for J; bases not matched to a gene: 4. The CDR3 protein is CASSRQGAGYGYTF. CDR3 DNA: TGTGCCAGCAGTCGACAGGGGGCTGGCTATGGCTACACCTTC.

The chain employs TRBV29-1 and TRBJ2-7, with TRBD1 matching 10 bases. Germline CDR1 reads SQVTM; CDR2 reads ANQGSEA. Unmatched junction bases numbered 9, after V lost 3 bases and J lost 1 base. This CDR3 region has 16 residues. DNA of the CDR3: TGCAGCGTTGATTTATCCGGGACAGGGGTATCCTACGAGCAGTACTTC. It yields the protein CSVDLSGTGVSYEQYF.

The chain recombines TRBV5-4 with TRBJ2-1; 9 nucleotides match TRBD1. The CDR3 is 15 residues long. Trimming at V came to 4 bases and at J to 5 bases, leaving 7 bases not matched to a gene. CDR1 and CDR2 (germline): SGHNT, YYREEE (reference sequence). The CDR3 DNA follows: TGTGCCAGCAGCACCGTTACAGGGGGCCACAATGAGCAGTTCTTC. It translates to CASSTVTGGHNEQFF.

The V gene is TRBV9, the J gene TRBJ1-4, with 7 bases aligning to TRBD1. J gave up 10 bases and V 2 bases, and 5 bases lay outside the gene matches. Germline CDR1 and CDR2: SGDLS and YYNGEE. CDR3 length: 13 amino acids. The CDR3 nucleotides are TGTGCCAGCAGCGTCCGGGACAGTGGAAAACTGTTTTTT. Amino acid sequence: CASSVRDSGKLFF.

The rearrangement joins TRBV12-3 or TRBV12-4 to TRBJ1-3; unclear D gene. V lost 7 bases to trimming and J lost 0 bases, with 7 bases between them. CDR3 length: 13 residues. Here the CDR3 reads CASNPSSGNTIYF. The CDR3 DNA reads TGTGCCAGCAATCCGAGCTCTGGAAACACCATATATTTT.

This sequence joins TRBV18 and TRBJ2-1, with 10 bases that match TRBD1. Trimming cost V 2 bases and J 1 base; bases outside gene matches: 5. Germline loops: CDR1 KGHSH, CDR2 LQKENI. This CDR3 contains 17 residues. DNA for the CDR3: TGTGCCAGCTCACCATACCGGGACAGGGGATCCTACAATGAGCAGTTCTTC. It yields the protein CASSPYRDRGSYNEQFF.

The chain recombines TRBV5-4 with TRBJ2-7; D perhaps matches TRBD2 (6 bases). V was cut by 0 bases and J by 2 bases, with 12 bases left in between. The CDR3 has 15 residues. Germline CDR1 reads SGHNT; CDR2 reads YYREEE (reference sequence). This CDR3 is CASSLAVGSAYEQYF. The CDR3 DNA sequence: TGTGCCAGCAGCTTGGCCGTCGGGAGCGCCTACGAGCAGTACTTC.

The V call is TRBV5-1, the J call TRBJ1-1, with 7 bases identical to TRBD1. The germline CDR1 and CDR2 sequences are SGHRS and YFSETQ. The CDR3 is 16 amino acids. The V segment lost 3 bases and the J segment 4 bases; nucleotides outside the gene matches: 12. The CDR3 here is CASSSLQGSQGTEAFF. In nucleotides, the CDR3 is TGCGCCAGCAGCTCGTTACAGGGGTCACAGGGCACTGAAGCTTTCTTT.

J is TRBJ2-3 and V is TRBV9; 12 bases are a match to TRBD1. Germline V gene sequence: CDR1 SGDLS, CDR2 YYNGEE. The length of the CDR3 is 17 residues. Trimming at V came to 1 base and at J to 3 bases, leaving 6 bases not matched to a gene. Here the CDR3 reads CASSVRQGQGATDTQYF. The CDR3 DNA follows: TGTGCCAGCAGCGTAAGGCAGGGACAGGGGGCTACAGATACGCAGTATTTT.

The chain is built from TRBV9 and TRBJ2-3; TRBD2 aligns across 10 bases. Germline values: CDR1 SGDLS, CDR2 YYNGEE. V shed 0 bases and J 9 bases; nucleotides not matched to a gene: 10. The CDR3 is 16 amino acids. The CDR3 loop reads CASSVDVGLAGDTQYF. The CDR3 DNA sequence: TGTGCCAGCAGCGTAGATGTCGGGCTAGCGGGGGACACGCAGTATTTT.

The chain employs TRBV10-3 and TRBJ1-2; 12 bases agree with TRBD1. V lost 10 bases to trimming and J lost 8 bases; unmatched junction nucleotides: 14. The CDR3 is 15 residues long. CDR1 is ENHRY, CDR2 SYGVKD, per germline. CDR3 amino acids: CATSSPGTGGGGYTF. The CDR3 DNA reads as TGTGCCACCTCATCGCCCGGGACAGGGGGCGGAGGCTACACCTTC.

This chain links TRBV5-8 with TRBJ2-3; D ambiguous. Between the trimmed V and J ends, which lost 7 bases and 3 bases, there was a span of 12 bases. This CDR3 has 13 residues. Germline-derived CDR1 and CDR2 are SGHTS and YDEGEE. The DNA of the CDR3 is TGTGCCAGCGGCGCCAGGCGTACAGATACGCAGTATTTT. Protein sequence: CASGARRTDTQYF. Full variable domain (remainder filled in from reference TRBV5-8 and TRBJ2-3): EAGVTQSPTHLIKTRGQQATLRCSPISGHTSVYWYQQALGLGLQFLLWYDEGEERNRGNFPPRFSGRQFPNYSSELNVNALELEDSALYLCASGARRTDTQYFGPGTRLTVL.

As DNA, the CDR3 is TGTGCCAGCAGTGAGGGACAGTATAGCAATCAGCCCCAGCATTTT. Translation: CASSEGQYSNQPQHF. The chain carries TRBV25-1 and TRBJ1-5; 7 nucleotides match TRBD1. CDR1 and CDR2 from the germline V gene are MGHDK and SYGVNS. This CDR3 comprises 15 residues. V lost 3 bases to trimming and J lost 0 bases; unmatched junction nucleotides: 2.

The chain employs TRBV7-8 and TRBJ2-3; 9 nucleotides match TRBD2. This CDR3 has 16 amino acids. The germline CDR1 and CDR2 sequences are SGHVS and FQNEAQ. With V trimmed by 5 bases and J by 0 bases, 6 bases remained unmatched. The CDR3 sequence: CASSPLGLASTDTQYF. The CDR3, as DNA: TGTGCCAGCAGCCCTCTTGGACTAGCGAGCACAGATACGCAGTATTTT.